A selection of T cell receptor beta chains follows, all from one sample in a study of cytomegalovirus exposure and HLA in healthy donors. The repertoire was sequenced with immunoSEQ multiplex PCR; TCRdb's copy has only in-frame clones and lacks some. This sample's clone table lists under 75,000 clones. Sequencing was carried out using PBMCs. These receptors were obtained from a female donor in good health and CMV-seropositive. Each CDR3 is given with its conserved first and last residue. D genes are given only for firm matches.

D | J | V | DNA | CDR3
TRBD1 | TRBJ1-1 | TRBV28 | TGTGCCAGCATTCAGGACAGGTACGGGGTCGAAGCTTTCTTT | CASIQDRYGVEAFF
TRBD2 | TRBJ2-5 | TRBV30 | TGTGCCGGGGGGGTAGCGGGAGGACCCCTAGAGACCCAGTACTTC | CAGGVAGGPLETQYF
. | TRBJ1-1 | TRBV28 | TGTGCCAGCAGTGGGCACACGAACACTGAAGCTTTCTTT | CASSGHTNTEAFF
TRBD2 | TRBJ2-1 | TRBV7-9 | TGTGCCAGCAGCTTAGTTGCGGGGGGCAATGAGCAGTTCTTC | CASSLVAGGNEQFF
. | TRBJ1-2 | TRBV28 | TGTGCCAGCAGTTTCGGGGTGGAAGTAAACTATGGCTACACCTTC | CASSFGVEVNYGYTF
TRBD1 | TRBJ1-2 | TRBV5-1 | TGCGCCAGCGCCTTTGGGGACAGGGATTACTATGGCTACACCTTC | CASAFGDRDYYGYTF
. | TRBJ2-7 | TRBV6-6 | TGTGCCAGCAGTACGTCACAAGGGGACGAGCAGTACTTC | CASSTSQGDEQYF
. | TRBJ1-1 | TRBV2 | TGTGCCAGCAATCAAGGGGGAATGAACACTGAAGCTTTCTTT | CASNQGGMNTEAFF
TRBD2 | TRBJ2-1 | TRBV9 | TGTGCCAGCAGCCCCGGGACTAGTGAGGGGAATGAGCAGTTCTTC | CASSPGTSEGNEQFF
TRBD2 | TRBJ2-7 | TRBV28 | TGTGCCAGCAGTTTCGGGAGGAGCGAGCAGTACTTC | CASSFGRSEQYF
TRBD2 | TRBJ2-2 | TRBV5-1 | TGCGCCAGCAGCGAGGTAGCGGGGAGCCCCACCGGGGAGCTGTTTTTT | CASSEVAGSPTGELFF
TRBD2 | TRBJ2-2 | TRBV29-1 | TGCAGCGTCGCCGGGACTAGCGGGAGCCGGGAGCTGTTTTTT | CSVAGTSGSRELFF
TRBD1 | TRBJ1-6 | TRBV28 | TGTGCCAGCAGTCGACGACGACAGGGGGTAAATTCACCCCTCCACTTT | CASSRRRQGVNSPLHF
. | TRBJ1-1 | TRBV7-3 | TGTGCCAGCAGCTTAGGGGCAGGGAGGACTGAAGCTTTCTTT | CASSLGAGRTEAFF
TRBD1 | TRBJ1-1 | TRBV5-3 | TGTGCCAGAAGCTGGGACAGACTGAACACTGAAGCTTTCTTT | CARSWDRLNTEAFF
. | TRBJ2-7 | TRBV30 | TGTGCCTGGAGTGTAGGGGTACAGTCCTACGAGCAGTACTTC | CAWSVGVQSYEQYF
. | TRBJ1-6 | TRBV6-1 | TGTGCCAGCCAGGGTGGAGAGAATTCACCCCTCCACTTT | CASQGGENSPLHF
. | TRBJ1-2 | TRBV5-4 | TGTGCCAGCAGCTTGGGAGCGGAGAACTATGGCTACACCTTC | CASSLGAENYGYTF
. | TRBJ1-1 | TRBV9 | TGTGCCAGCAGCGCTCGCACAGGGTCCGACACTGAAGCTTTCTTT | CASSARTGSDTEAFF
TRBD2 | TRBJ2-2 | TRBV7-2 | TGTGCCAGCAGCTCGGGACTAGCGGGCGGGGAGCTGTTTTTT | CASSSGLAGGELFF
. | TRBJ1-5 | TRBV28 | TGTGCCAGCAGGAAAGACAGGATGGGTCATCAGCCCCAGCATTTT | CASRKDRMGHQPQHF
. | TRBJ1-1 | TRBV19 | TGTGCCAGTACCCCAAGACGCAGGGATACTGAAGCTTTCTTT | CASTPRRRDTEAFF
TRBD1 | TRBJ1-2 | TRBV5-6 | TGTGCCAGCAGCCTCGGACAGGGGTGGGGCTACACCTTC | CASSLGQGWGYTF
. | TRBJ2-6 | TRBV28 | TGTGCCAGCAGAAAGTATGGGGGCGCAACCAGATCGGGGGCCAACGTCCTGACTTTC | CASRKYGGATRSGANVLTF
TRBD2 | TRBJ2-3 | TRBV7-2 | TGTGCCAGCAGCGGAGGGAGTAGCGGGGGCCCACTAGATACGCAGTATTTT | CASSGGSSGGPLDTQYF
. | TRBJ1-1 | TRBV7-3 | TGTGCCAGCAGCCCCTGGGGGGGGGACACTGAAGCTTTCTTT | CASSPWGGDTEAFF
TRBD1 | TRBJ1-1 | TRBV28 | TGTGCCAGCAGGCTCCCCACAGGGGTTAGTGGCGCTTTCTTT | CASRLPTGVSGAFF
TRBD1 | TRBJ2-7 | TRBV11-2 | TGTGCCAGCAGCTTAGATTTCGGTTTTGTGGGACAGGGGGCTGACGAGCAGTACTTC | CASSLDFGFVGQGADEQYF
. | TRBJ1-2 | TRBV5-5 | TGTGCCAGCAGCTTTGATCAGGGATTCGATGGCTACACCTTC | CASSFDQGFDGYTF
. | TRBJ2-3 | TRBV6-5 | TGTGCCAGCACCCCGGCGGGGACTGGGGATACGCAGTATTTT | CASTPAGTGDTQYF
. | TRBJ1-3 | TRBV18 | TGTGCCAGCTCACCCGACAGCTCTGGAAACACCATATATTTT | CASSPDSSGNTIYF
TRBD1 | TRBJ2-7 | TRBV6-5 | TGTGCCACACAGGGGGCCGGTGGCTACGAGCAGTACTTC | CATQGAGGYEQYF
. | TRBJ1-1 | TRBV29-1 | TGCAGCGTTTACACAACAGTTGAAGCTTTCTTT | CSVYTTVEAFF
. | TRBJ1-2 | TRBV10-3 | TGTGCCATCAGTGAGTCACGAGTGATAGGGACTGGCGGCTACACCTTC | CAISESRVIGTGGYTF
TRBD1 | TRBJ2-6 | TRBV30 | TGTGCCTGGACCCGGGACAGGGCTGGGGCCAACGTCCTGACTTTC | CAWTRDRAGANVLTF
TRBD1 | TRBJ2-5 | TRBV28 | TGTGCCAGCAGTCCCGGGACAGACGAAGAGACCCAGTACTTC | CASSPGTDEETQYF
TRBD2 | TRBJ2-7 | TRBV15 | TGTGCCACCAGCAAGGGTAGGACTAGCGCCAGCCACGAGCAGTACTTC | CATSKGRTSASHEQYF
TRBD1 | TRBJ1-2 | TRBV9 | TGTGCCAGCAGCACCCCGGACAGGGGGCTCGGCTACACCTTC | CASSTPDRGLGYTF
TRBD2 | TRBJ2-5 | TRBV4-1 | TGCGCCAGCAGACTAGATAGGTCTAGCGGGGGGGCAGAGACCCAGTACTTC | CASRLDRSSGGAETQYF
TRBD1 | TRBJ1-5 | TRBV28 | TGTGCCAGCAGTCCGACTGGGACAGACGGTCAGCCCCAGCATTTT | CASSPTGTDGQPQHF
. | TRBJ2-7 | TRBV28 | TGTGCCAGCAGTTTCTTAGACAGCCCGTGGAAGTACTTC | CASSFLDSPWKYF
TRBD1 | TRBJ1-5 | TRBV14 | TGTGCCAGCAGCCTGGGACAGGGCAATCAGCCCCAGCATTTT | CASSLGQGNQPQHF
. | TRBJ2-7 | TRBV6-5 | TGTGCCAGCAGTTACGGGAGCGGGTACGAGCAGTACTTC | CASSYGSGYEQYF
TRBD1 | TRBJ1-1 | TRBV4-1 | TGCGCCAGCAGCCAAAGGGGGACAGGGCTGAACACTGAAGCTTTCTTT | CASSQRGTGLNTEAFF
TRBD2 | TRBJ2-5 | TRBV6-5 | TGTGCCAGCAGTCCGACTAGCGGGGGGTTAGAGACCCAGTACTTC | CASSPTSGGLETQYF
. | TRBJ2-7 | TRBV27 | TGTGCCAGCAGTTTCCGGGACTTAAGCTCCTACGAGCAGTACTTC | CASSFRDLSSYEQYF
. | TRBJ1-5 | TRBV7-8 | TGTGCCAGCAGTCCACAGGGAGTGGCCAATCAGCCCCAGCATTTT | CASSPQGVANQPQHF
. | TRBJ1-2 | TRBV5-1 | TGCGCCAGCAGTTTGGGCCAGATCTCCGGCTACACCTTC | CASSLGQISGYTF
TRBD1 | TRBJ1-1 | TRBV6-5 | TGTGCCAGCAGGAGACAGGGGGGCACTGAAGCTTTCTTT | CASRRQGGTEAFF
TRBD1 | TRBJ2-1 | TRBV27 | TGTGCCAGCGGGTACCGGGACAGGGTAGGCAATGAGCAGTTCTTC | CASGYRDRVGNEQFF
TRBD2 | TRBJ2-1 | TRBV19 | TGTGCCAGTAGTACCGCCGGGACTAGAAGGGACTTCAATGAGCAGTTCTTC | CASSTAGTRRDFNEQFF
. | TRBJ2-5 | TRBV7-9 | TGTGCCAGCAGCTTAGCTGCCCAATTCCGAGGGGGTCAGGAGACCCAGTACTTC | CASSLAAQFRGGQETQYF
TRBD1 | TRBJ2-1 | TRBV27 | TGTGCCAGCAGTCTAGGGACAGGGTCCTACAATGAGCAGTTCTTC | CASSLGTGSYNEQFF
. | TRBJ2-3 | TRBV7-9 | TGTGCCAGCAGCGACCACGGCGGGGGCATATATACGCAGTATTTT | CASSDHGGGIYTQYF
TRBD1 | TRBJ1-1 | TRBV4-3 | TGCGCCAGCAGCCAAGCGGGACAGGGGGCGAACACTGAAGCTTTCTTT | CASSQAGQGANTEAFF